This is a list of T cell receptor beta chains from one sample in a study of shared clonotypes between healthy human individuals. Produced via immunoSEQ multiplex PCR; TCRdb's table is partial and in-frame only. The profile shows more than 550,000 clones, approximately 72% of them singletons. Source material: memory CD4+ T cells sorted from blood. The receptors derive from a woman aged 25 to 45 in good health. CDR3s include the opening cysteine and the closing phenylalanine or tryptophan. Fields, in order: CDR3 protein, CDR3 length, V gene.

CAWSLRGAIDTQYF	14	TRBV30
CASSPPRTGNEKLFF	15	TRBV27
CSGNRGPKTEAFF	13	TRBV29-1
CASSFPGGTEAFF	13	TRBV28
CASRSLTIQETQYF	14	TRBV27
CASSEVRLAGGTDTQYF	17	TRBV25-1
CASSGVRTGDTEAFF	15	TRBV5-4
CASIFQAGVTGELFF	15	TRBV19
CSVQGHPNSPLHF	13	TRBV29-1
CASSVLLYNEQFF	13	TRBV5-8
CASSSWTGATEAFF	14	TRBV11-2
CASSLTTGWDEQFF	14	TRBV5-6
CASRDRENYGYTF	13	TRBV19
CASTKGASGSYEQYF	15	TRBV2
CASSRGEGSYNEQFF	15	TRBV5-1
CASSLGGSNTIYF	13	TRBV7-8
CASRGATSDYNEQFF	15	TRBV25-1